The T cell receptor beta chain described here comes from a study of T cell responses to AZD1222 COVID-19 vaccine. Study context: Second doses that came at about 4 or about 12 weeks were put together. Whole-study findings and limits: Repertoire sampling occurred only after the peak T cell response. Regions 160-218 and 743-854 held dominance among vaccine-associated CD4 TCRs, which spanned spike.

A note on this clone: Its antigen is unknown.

This table comes from immunoSEQ multiplex PCR, and its TCRdb copy is limited to in-frame clones, with some not included. Among about 140,000 clones listed, more than 85% were seen once. V was clipped by 2 bases and J by 6 bases, with 8 bases between them. In germline, CDR1 is MDHEN, CDR2 SYDVKM. The CDR3 covers 14 residues. The clonotype originates from an adult in good health. The rearrangement joins TRBV28 to TRBJ1-6; D uncertain. The source was peripheral blood, collected on day 0 of AZD1222 vaccination. The CDR3 spells CASSLARTNSPLHF. CDR3 bases: TGTGCCAGCAGTTTAGCCAGGACTAATTCACCCCTCCACTTT.